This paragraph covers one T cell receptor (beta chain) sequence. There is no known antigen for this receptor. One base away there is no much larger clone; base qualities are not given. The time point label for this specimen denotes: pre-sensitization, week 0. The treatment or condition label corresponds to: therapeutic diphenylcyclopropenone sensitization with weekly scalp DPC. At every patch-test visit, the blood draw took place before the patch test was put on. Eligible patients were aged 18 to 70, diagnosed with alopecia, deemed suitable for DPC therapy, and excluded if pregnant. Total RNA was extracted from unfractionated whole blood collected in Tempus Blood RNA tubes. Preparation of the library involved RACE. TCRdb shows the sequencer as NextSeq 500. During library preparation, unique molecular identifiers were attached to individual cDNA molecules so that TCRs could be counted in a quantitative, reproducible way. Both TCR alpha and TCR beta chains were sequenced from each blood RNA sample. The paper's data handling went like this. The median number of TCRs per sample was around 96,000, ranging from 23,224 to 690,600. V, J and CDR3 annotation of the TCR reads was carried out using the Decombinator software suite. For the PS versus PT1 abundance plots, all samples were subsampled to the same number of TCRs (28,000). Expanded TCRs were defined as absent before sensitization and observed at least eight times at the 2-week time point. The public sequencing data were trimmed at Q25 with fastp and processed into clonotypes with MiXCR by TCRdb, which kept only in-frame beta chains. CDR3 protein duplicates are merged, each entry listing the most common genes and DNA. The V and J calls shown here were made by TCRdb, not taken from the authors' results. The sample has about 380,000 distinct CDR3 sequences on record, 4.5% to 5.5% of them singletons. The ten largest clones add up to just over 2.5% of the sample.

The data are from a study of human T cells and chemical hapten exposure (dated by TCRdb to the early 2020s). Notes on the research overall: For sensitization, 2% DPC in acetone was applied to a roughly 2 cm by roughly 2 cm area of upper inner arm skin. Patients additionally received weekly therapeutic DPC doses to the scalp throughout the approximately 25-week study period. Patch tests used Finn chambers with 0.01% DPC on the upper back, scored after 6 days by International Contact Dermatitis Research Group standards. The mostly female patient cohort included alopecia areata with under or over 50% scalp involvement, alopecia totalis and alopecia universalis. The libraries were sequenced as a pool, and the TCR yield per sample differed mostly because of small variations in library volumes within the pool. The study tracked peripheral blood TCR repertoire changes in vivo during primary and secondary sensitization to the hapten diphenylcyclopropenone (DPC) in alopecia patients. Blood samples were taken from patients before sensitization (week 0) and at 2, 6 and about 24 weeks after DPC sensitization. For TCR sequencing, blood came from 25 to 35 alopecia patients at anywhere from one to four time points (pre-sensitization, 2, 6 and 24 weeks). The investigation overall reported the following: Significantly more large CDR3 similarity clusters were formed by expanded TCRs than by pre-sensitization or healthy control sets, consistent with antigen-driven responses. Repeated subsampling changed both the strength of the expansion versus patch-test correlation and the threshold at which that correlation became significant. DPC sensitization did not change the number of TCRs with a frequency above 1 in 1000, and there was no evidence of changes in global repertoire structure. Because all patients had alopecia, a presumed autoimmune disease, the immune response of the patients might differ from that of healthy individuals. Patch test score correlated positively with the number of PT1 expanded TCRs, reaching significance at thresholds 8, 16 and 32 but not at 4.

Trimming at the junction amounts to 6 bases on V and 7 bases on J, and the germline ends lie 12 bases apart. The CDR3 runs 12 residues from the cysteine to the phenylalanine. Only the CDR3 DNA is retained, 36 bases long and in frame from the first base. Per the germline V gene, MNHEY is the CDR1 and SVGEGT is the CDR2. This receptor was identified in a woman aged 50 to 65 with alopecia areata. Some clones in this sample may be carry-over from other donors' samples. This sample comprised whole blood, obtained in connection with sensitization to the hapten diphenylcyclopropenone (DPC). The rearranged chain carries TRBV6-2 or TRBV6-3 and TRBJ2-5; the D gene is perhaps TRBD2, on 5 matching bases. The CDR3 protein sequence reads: CASSPRRATQYF. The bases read TGTGCCAGCAGCCCACGGCGGGCGACCCAGTACTTC.